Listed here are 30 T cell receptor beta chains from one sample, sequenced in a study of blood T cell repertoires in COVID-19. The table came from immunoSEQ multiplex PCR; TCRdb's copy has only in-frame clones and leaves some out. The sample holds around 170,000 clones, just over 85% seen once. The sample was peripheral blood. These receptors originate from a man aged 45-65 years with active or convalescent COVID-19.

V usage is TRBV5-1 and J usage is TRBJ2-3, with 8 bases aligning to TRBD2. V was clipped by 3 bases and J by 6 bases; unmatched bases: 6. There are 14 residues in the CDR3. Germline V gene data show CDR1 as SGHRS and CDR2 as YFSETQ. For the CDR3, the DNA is TGCGCCAGCAGCTCCCGGGAGGGGGGGGATACGCAGTATTTT. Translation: CASSSREGGDTQYF.

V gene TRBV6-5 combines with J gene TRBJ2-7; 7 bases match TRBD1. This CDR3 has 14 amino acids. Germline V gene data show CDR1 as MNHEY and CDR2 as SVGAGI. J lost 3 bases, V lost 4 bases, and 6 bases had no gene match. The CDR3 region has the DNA TGTGCCAGCAGTTCACGGGACAGAGGCTACGAGCAGTACTTC. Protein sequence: CASSSRDRGYEQYF.

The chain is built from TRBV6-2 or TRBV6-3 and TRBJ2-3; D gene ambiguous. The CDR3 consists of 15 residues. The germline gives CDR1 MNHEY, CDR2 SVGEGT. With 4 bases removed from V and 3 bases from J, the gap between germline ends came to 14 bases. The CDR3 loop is CASSSWKARTDTQYF. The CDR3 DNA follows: TGTGCCAGCAGTTCCTGGAAGGCCAGGACAGATACGCAGTATTTT.

The chain's CDR3 is CASSGVGGSGANVLTF. The CDR3 DNA is TGTGCCAGTAGCGGAGTAGGTGGATCTGGGGCCAACGTCCTGACTTTC. The chain joins TRBV19 to TRBJ2-6, with unresolved D. The germline V gene has CDR1 LNHDA and CDR2 SQIVND (reference sequence). The CDR3 has 16 amino acids. V was trimmed by 6 bases and J by 1 base, leaving 13 bases between them.

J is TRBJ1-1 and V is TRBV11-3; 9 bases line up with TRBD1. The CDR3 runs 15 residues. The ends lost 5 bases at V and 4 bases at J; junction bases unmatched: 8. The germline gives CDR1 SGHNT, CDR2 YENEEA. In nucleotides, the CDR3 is TGTGCCAGCAGCACGGGACAGGGATTTAGCACTGAAGCTTTCTTT. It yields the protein CASSTGQGFSTEAFF.

The CDR3 nucleotides read TGCGCCAGCAGCATAGCGGGCCCCCCTAGGGAGACCCAGTACTTC. Translating it yields CASSIAGPPRETQYF. J is TRBJ2-5 and V is TRBV5-1; TRBD2 aligns across 7 bases. J was trimmed by 5 bases and V by 4 bases; bases with no gene match: 11. CDR1 SGHRS and CDR2 YFSETQ come from the germline V gene. The CDR3 has 15 residues. Using reference TRBV5-1 and TRBJ2-5 for the parts outside the CDR3, the full variable domain is KAGVTQTPRYLIKTRGQQVTLSCSPISGHRSVSWYQQTPGQGLQFLFEYFSETQRNKGNFPGRFSGRQFSNSRSEMNVSTLELGDSALYLCASSIAGPPRETQYFGPGTRLLVL.

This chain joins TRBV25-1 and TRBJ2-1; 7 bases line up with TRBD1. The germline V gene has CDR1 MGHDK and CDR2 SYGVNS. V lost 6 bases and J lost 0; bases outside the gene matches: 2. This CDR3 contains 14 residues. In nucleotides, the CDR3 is TGTGCCAGCAGCCGGGACAGCTCCTACAATGAGCAGTTCTTC. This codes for CASSRDSSYNEQFF. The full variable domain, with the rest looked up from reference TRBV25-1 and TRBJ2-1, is EADIYQTPRYLVIGTGKKITLECSQTMGHDKMYWYQQDPGMELHLIHYSYGVNSTEKGDLSSESTVSRIRTEHFPLTLESARPSHTSQYLCASSRDSSYNEQFFGPGTRLTVL.

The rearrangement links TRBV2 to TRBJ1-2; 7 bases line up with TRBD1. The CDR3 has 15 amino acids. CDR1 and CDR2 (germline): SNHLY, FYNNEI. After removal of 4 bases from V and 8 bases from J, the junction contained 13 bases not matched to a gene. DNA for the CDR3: TGTGCCAGCAGTGCTCAGGGGGACACACGGGGAGGCTACACCTTC. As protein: CASSAQGDTRGGYTF.

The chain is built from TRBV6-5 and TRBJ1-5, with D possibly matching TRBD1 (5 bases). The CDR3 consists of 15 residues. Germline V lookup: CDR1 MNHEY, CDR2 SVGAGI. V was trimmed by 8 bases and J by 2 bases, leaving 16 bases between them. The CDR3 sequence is CASAFLGGGNQPQHF. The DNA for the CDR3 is TGTGCCAGCGCCTTTCTGGGGGGTGGCAATCAGCCCCAGCATTTT.

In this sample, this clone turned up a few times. The CDR3 loop is CASILGGVNTEAFF. The CDR3 DNA reads as TGTGCCAGCATCCTAGGGGGAGTGAACACTGAAGCTTTCTTT. This sequence joins TRBV6-5 and TRBJ1-1; D perhaps matches TRBD1 (6 bases). This CDR3 has 14 amino acids. Trimming pared 7 bases from V and 0 bases from J, leaving 12 bases between. Germline lookup yields CDR1 MNHEY and CDR2 SVGAGI.

The CDR3 is CASSFKVTGEDVQFF. The DNA of the CDR3 is TGTGCCAGCAGTTTCAAAGTGACAGGCGAGGATGTGCAGTTCTTC. This chain joins TRBV27 and TRBJ2-1, with D perhaps matching TRBD1 (6 bases). CDR1 is MNHEY, CDR2 SMNVEV, per germline (reference sequence). The CDR3 contains 15 residues. Deletions cut 3 bases from V and 12 bases from J, with 21 bases between.

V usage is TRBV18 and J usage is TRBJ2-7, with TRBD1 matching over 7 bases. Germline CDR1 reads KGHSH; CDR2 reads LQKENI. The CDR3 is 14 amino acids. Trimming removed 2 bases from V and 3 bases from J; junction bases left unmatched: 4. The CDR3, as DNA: TGTGCCAGCTCACCATTACAGGGGAGCTACGAGCAGTACTTC. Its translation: CASSPLQGSYEQYF.

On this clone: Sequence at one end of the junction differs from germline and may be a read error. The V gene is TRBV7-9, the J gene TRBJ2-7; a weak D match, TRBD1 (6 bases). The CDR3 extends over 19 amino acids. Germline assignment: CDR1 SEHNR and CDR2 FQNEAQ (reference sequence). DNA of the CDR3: TGTGCCAGCAGCTTAGGGGTTGGACAGCAGCGAGCAGACCGAGCAGTACCCCTCTTC. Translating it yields CASSLGVGQQRADRAVPLF. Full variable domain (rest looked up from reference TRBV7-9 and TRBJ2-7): DTGVSQNPRHKITKRGQNVTFRCDPISEHNRLYWYRQTLGQGPEFLTYFQNEAQLEKSRLLSDRFSAERPKGSFSTLEIQRTEQGDSAMYLCASSLGVGQQRADRAVPLFGPGTRLTVT.

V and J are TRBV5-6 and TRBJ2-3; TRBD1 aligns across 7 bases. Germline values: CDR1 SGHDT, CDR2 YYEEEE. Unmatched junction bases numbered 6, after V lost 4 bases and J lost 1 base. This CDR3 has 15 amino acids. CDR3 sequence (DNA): TGTGCCAGCAGCCGAGAGGGGGCTGGCACAGATACGCAGTATTTT. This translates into CASSREGAGTDTQYF.

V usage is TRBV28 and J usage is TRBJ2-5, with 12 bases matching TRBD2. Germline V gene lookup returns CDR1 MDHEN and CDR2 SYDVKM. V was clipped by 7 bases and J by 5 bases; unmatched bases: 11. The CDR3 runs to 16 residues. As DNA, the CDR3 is TGTGCCAGCACCGAGACGACTAGCGGGGGATACGAGACCCAGTACTTC. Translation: CASTETTSGGYETQYF.

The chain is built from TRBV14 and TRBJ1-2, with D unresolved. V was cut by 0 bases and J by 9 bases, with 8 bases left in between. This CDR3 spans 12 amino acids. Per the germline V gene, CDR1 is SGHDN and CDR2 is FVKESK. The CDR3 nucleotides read TGTGCCAGCAGCCAAGATCCGAGAAGCTACACCTTC. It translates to CASSQDPRSYTF.

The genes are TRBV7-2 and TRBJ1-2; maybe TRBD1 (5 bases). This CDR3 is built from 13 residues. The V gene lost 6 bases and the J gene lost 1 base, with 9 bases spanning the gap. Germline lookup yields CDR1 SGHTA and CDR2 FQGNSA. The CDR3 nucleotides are TGTGCCAGCAGATATGGACATAACTATGGCTACACCTTC. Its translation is CASRYGHNYGYTF.

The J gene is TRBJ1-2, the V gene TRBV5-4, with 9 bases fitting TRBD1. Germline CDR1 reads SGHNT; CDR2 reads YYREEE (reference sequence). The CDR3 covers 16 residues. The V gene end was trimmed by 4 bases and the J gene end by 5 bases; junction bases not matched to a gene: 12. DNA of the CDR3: TGTGCCAGCAGCCCCGGGGCACAGGGGGCATTGTATGGCTACACCTTC. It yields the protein CASSPGAQGALYGYTF.

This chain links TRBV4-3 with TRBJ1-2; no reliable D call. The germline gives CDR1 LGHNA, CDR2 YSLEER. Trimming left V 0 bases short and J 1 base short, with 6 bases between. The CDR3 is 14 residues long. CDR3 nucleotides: TGCGCCAGCAGCCAAGACGGGGTTAACTATGGCTACACCTTC. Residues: CASSQDGVNYGYTF.

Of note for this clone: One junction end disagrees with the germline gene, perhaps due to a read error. The CDR3 DNA reads as TGTGCTAGCAGCTTAGTTAGCGGGGCCGGCGGGGAGCTGTTTTTT. Residues: CASSLVSGAGGELFF. This chain connects TRBV7-7 to TRBJ2-2; 8 positions agree with TRBD2. This CDR3 is 15 amino acids long. CDR1 is SSHAT and CDR2 is FNYEAQ in the germline V gene (reference sequence).

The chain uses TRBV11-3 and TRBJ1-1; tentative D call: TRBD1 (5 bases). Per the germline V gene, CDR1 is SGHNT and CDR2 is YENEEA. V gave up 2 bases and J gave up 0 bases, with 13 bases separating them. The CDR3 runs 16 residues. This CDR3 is CASSLTSGGVNTEAFF. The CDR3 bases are TGTGCCAGCAGCTTAACCTCGGGAGGGGTGAACACTGAAGCTTTCTTT.

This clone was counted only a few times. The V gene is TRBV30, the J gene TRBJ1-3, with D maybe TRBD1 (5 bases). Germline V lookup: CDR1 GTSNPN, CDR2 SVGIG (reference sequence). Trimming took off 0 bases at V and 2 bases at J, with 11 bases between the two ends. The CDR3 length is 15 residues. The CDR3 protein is CAWSVGGATGNTIYF. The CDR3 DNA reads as TGTGCCTGGAGTGTGGGAGGGGCCACTGGAAACACCATATATTTT.

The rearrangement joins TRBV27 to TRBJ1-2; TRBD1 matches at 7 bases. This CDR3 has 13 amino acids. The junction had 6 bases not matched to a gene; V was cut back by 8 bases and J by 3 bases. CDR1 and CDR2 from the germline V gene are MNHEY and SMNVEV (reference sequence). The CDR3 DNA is TGTGCCAGCCGCCCGGGACAGTACTATGGCTACACCTTC. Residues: CASRPGQYYGYTF.

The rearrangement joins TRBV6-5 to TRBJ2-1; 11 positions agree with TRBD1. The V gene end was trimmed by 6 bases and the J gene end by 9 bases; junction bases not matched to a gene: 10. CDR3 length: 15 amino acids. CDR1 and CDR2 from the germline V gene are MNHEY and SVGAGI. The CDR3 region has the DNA TGTGCCAGCAGGCCACAACGGACAGGGGGCGGTGAGCAGTTCTTC. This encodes CASRPQRTGGGEQFF.

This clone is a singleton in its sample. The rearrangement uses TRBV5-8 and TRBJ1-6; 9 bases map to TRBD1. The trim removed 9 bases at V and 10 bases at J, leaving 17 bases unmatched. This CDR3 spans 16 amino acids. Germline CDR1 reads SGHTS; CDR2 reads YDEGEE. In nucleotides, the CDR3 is TGTGCCACCTCACCTACCCCCGGGACAGGGTTCTCACCCCTCCACTTT. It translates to CATSPTPGTGFSPLHF. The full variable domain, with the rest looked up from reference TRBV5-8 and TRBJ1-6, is EAGVTQSPTHLIKTRGQQATLRCSPISGHTSVYWYQQALGLGLQFLLWYDEGEERNRGNFPPRFSGRQFPNYSSELNVNALELEDSALYLCATSPTPGTGFSPLHFGNGTRLTVT.

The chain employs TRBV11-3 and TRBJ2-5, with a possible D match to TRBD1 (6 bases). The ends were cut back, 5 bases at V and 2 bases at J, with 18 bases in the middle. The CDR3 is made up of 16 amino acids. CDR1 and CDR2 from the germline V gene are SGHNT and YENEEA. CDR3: CASSNTGMGTQETQYF. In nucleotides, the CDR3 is TGTGCCAGCAGCAACACGGGGATGGGGACACAAGAGACCCAGTACTTC.

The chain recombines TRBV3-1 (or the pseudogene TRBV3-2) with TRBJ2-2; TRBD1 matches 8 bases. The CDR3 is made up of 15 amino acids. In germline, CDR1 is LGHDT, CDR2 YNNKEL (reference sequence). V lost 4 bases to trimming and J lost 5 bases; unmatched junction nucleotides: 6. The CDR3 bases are TGTGCCAGCAGCCGTGCAGGGGGCGTTACCGGGGAGCTGTTTTTT. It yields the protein CASSRAGGVTGELFF.

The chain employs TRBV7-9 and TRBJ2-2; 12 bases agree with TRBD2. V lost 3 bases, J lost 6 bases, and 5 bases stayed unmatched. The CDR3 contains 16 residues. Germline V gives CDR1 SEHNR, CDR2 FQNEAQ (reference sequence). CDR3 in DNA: TGTGCCAGCAGCTTGGCTCTAGCGGGAGGGCCCGGGGAGCTGTTTTTT. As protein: CASSLALAGGPGELFF.

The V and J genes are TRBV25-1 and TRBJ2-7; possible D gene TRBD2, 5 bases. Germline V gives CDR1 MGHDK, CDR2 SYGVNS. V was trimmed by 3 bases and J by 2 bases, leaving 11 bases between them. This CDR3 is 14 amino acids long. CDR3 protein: CASSDRRKTYEQYF. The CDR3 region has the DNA TGTGCCAGCAGTGACAGGAGGAAAACCTACGAGCAGTACTTC.

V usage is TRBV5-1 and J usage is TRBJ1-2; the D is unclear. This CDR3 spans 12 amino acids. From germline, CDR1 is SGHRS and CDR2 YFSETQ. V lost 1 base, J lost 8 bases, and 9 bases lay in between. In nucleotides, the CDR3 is TGCGCCAGCAGCTTGTCATTCTACGGCTACACCTTC. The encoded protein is CASSLSFYGYTF.